Reported below is one T cell receptor beta chain. Its antigen remains undetermined. No base-level quality is on record; no much larger clone is a single base apart. Library preparation was by the immunoSEQ multiplex PCR assay. The hsTCRB Kit was used according to the manufacturer's protocol to amplify rearranged TCR beta chain sequences. Sequencing of TCRB libraries was carried out on an Illumina MiSeq. From the authors' description of their analysis: Demultiplexing, trimming and gene mapping were performed with the kit vendor's proprietary platform. TCRdb carries this immuneACCESS record with in-frame sequences only. Its versions omit some clonotypes, under half of them owing to an unresolved V gene in the studies checked, with the rest unexplained. That table furnishes V, J and clone size, whereas the DNA furnished D and trimming. Within this sample are roughly 70,000 clones, with 86% of them counted one time only. The top ten clonotypes cover 2.9% of the sample.

The data were taken from a study of a mutant IDH1 vaccine in newly diagnosed glioma (dated by TCRdb to the early 2020s). Looking at the study overall: Of the approximately 34 patients who were treated, about 62% were male and around 40% were female, and the mean age was about 40 years. Prior to enrollment, patients had been given standard therapy consisting of radiotherapy alone, temozolomide alone, or radiochemotherapy with temozolomide, with the combination given to most patients. Peripheral blood was collected at six visits: V03 (baseline), V05, V07, V10, V12 and V13. For exploratory analyses, 25 to 30 treated patients had longitudinal TCRB deep sequencing done wherever samples were available.

General study outcomes and caveats: Vaccine-induced immune responses across multiple MHC alleles were detected in over 80% of patients. Pseudoprogression seemed to be unrelated to changes in the top peripheral T cell clonotypes found by TCRB sequencing. The authors noted that analyses of patient blood samples could not be reproduced because of sample limitations. Availability determined which PBMC samples were chosen for TCRB deep sequencing.

Inclusive of the bounding cysteine and phenylalanine, the CDR3 is 13 residues long. CDR3 DNA only is kept here, 39 bases in frame from base 1. From the germline V gene, CDR1 is SGHRS and CDR2 is YFSETQ. V is cut by 0 bases and J by 11 bases, and the space between the germline ends is 14 bases. This specimen's time point label, per the study, means: baseline, week 1 (first vaccination visit). This specimen's treatment or condition label, per the study, means: pre-vaccination baseline after standard-of-care therapy. Donors had newly diagnosed WHO grade 3 or 4 IDH1-mutant astrocytomas with loss of nuclear ATRX. The samples were drawn from NOA16, a multicentre, single-arm, open-label phase I trial in Germany that tested a mutant IDH1 peptide vaccine in humans for the first time. For immunogenicity testing, the blood drawn at visit V03 was used as the baseline sample. Genomic DNA for TCRB sequencing was isolated from EDTA blood with the DNeasy Blood and Tissue Kit.

This specimen consisted of PBMCs, obtained from a glioma patient treated with radiotherapy, temozolomide or both. In this chain, TRBV5-1 is recombined with TRBJ1-1, with no confidently assigned D gene. The TCR sequence derives from a man younger than 40 with glioma. The DNA sequence is as follows: TGCGCCAGCAGCTTGGACGGTTCCCTTAGGGCTTTCTTT. It encodes CASSLDGSLRAFF. The entire variable domain, with the stretches around the CDR3 drawn from the reference TRBV5-1 and TRBJ1-1 proteins, is KAGVTQTPRYLIKTRGQQVTLSCSPISGHRSVSWYQQTPGQGLQFLFEYFSETQRNKGNFPGRFSGRQFSNSRSEMNVSTLELGDSALYLCASSLDGSLRAFFGQGTRLTVV.